The 24 T cell receptor beta chains below come from one sample, sequenced in a study of regulatory T cells in long-lasting Graves disease. The time point denotes: newly diagnosed GD, antithyroid drugs for less than 3 months. Preparation of the TCR library used RNA extracted from PBMCs. Library construction for TCR beta used iRepertoire HTBI primers and Arm-PCR of CDR3 regions. TCRdb ran MiXCR on the multiplex PCR reads and lists one entry per CDR3 protein. The data hold a few hundred thousand distinct CDR3 sequences, with over 20% observed a single time. Sequences were derived from peripheral blood mononuclear cells (PBMCs), sampled at new diagnosis, from a patient treated with antithyroid drugs. These receptors all come from a female donor with Graves disease.

Many counts were recorded for this clonotype. The V and J genes are TRBV6-1 and TRBJ2-3; perhaps TRBD1 as D (5 bases). This CDR3 has 16 amino acids. Germline V CDR1 and CDR2: MNHNS, SASEGT. V was cut by 5 bases and J by 5 bases, with 20 bases left in between. The CDR3 loop reads CASSRSGLITVDTQYF. The CDR3 bases are TGTGCCAGCAGTCGCTCAGGGCTAATAACAGTAGATACGCAGTATTTT.

This clonotype was recorded a few times. CDR3 loop: CASGFGTPRLNEKLFF. The CDR3 DNA is TGTGCTAGTGGTTTCGGGACACCTAGGCTTAATGAAAAACTGTTTTTT. The genes are TRBV12-5 and TRBJ1-4, with D maybe TRBD1 (6 bases). The V gene's germline CDR1 is LGHNT and CDR2 FRNRAP. This CDR3 spans 16 amino acids. V shed 3 bases and J shed 4 bases, with 15 bases lying between them. Looking up the rest from reference TRBV12-5 and TRBJ1-4 gives the full variable domain: DARVTQTPRHKVTEMGQEVTMRCQPILGHNTVFWYRQTMMQGLELLAYFRNRAPLDDSGMPKDRFSAEMPDATLATLKIQPSEPRDSAVYFCASGFGTPRLNEKLFFGSGTQLSVL.

This clonotype was observed a few times. The chain joins TRBV5-4 to TRBJ1-2; 7 bases agree with TRBD1. Germline loops: CDR1 SGHNT, CDR2 YYREEE (reference sequence). V shed 3 bases, J shed 2 bases, and the junction held 4 bases outside the gene matches. The CDR3 runs 14 residues. The CDR3 is CASSWMTGNYGYTF. The CDR3 DNA reads as TGTGCCAGCAGCTGGATGACAGGGAACTATGGCTACACCTTC. The whole variable domain, remainder taken from reference TRBV5-4 and TRBJ1-2, is ETGVTQSPTHLIKTRGQQVTLRCSSQSGHNTVSWYQQALGQGPQFIFQYYREEENGRGNFPPRFSGLQFPNYSSELNVNALELDDSALYLCASSWMTGNYGYTFGSGTRLTVV.

V and J are TRBV7-2 and TRBJ2-5; 11 bases are shared with TRBD2. V dropped 0 bases and J dropped 5; count of bases not matched to a gene: 5. In germline, CDR1 is SGHTA, CDR2 FQGNSA. The CDR3 runs to 16 residues. CDR3 in amino acids: CASSLALAGVQETQYF. The DNA of the CDR3 is TGTGCCAGCAGCTTAGCACTAGCGGGAGTGCAGGAGACCCAGTACTTC. Together with reference TRBV7-2 and TRBJ2-5, the CDR3 gives the full variable domain: GAGVSQSPSNKVTEKGKDVELRCDPISGHTALYWYRQSLGQGLEFLIYFQGNSAPDKSGLPSDRFSAERTGGSVSTLTIQRTQQEDSAVYLCASSLALAGVQETQYFGPGTRLLVL.

Ten or more counts support this clonotype. The chain is built from TRBV3-2 and TRBJ2-7; the table assigns TRBD1, which was not confirmed against the DNA. TRBV3-2 corresponds to a pseudogene. The CDR3 contains 14 residues. CDR3 in DNA: TGTGCCAGCAAGGGCAGGGAAAGAGGCTACGAGCAGTACTTC. Protein sequence: CASKGRERGYEQYF.

This clonotype has at least ten counts. V and J are TRBV5-1 and TRBJ2-3, with TRBD2 as a possible D gene (6 bases). Germline CDR1 is SGHRS and CDR2 is YFSETQ. This CDR3 comprises 17 residues. V was shortened by 3 bases and J by 2 bases, with 19 bases between the two germline ends. The CDR3 region has the DNA TGCGCCAGCAGCTCCGCGGGGCCCGGAGGGGACACAGATACGCAGTATTTT. It translates to CASSSAGPGGDTDTQYF.

This clonotype was observed at least ten times. This chain connects TRBV7-2 to TRBJ2-1; D gene unclear. The V and J ends lost 6 bases and 5 bases respectively, with 11 bases between them. This CDR3 is built from 13 residues. Germline assignment: CDR1 SGHTA and CDR2 FQGNSA. CDR3 region: CASRYGNNNEQFF. The CDR3 DNA sequence: TGTGCCAGCAGGTACGGAAATAACAATGAGCAGTTCTTC.

As concerns this clonotype: Possible read error: a much larger clone is one base away. CDR3: CASSSWTEKDTEAFF. Written as DNA, the CDR3 is TGTGCCAGCAGCTCCTGGACAGAGAAGGACACTGAAGCTTTCTTT. This chain joins TRBV7-9 and TRBJ1-1; possibly TRBD1 for D (6 bases). This CDR3 contains 15 residues. Between the trimmed V and J ends, which lost 4 bases and 3 bases, there was a span of 15 bases. CDR1 is SEHNR and CDR2 is FQNEAQ in the germline V gene (reference sequence).

This clonotype came up many times. The chain recombines TRBV28 with TRBJ2-5; 16 nucleotides align to TRBD2. With 6 bases clipped from V and 5 bases from J, the junction kept 9 bases outside the gene matches. Germline V gene sequence: CDR1 MDHEN, CDR2 SYDVKM. The CDR3 extends over 17 amino acids. The CDR3 loop reads CASSRPGLAGGWETQYF. CDR3 DNA: TGTGCCAGCAGCCGGCCGGGACTAGCGGGGGGGTGGGAGACCCAGTACTTC.

V and J are TRBV7-2 and TRBJ1-2; TRBD1 might be the D (6 bases). Germline assignment: CDR1 SGHTA and CDR2 FQGNSA. This CDR3 is 15 amino acids long. Trimming removed 5 bases at V and 4 bases at J, with 17 bases between. DNA for the CDR3: TGTGCCAGCAGCACAAGGACAGATCGGGGCTATGGCTACACCTTC. Amino acid sequence: CASSTRTDRGYGYTF.

This clonotype occurred many times. The chain joins TRBV5-6 to TRBJ1-1; 7 nucleotides line up with TRBD1. The CDR3 contains 15 residues. V gave up 4 bases and J gave up 1 base; unmatched junction bases: 7. CDR1 and CDR2 (germline): SGHDT, YYEEEE. CDR3 region: CASSLTGAPNTEAFF. In DNA, the CDR3 is TGTGCCAGCAGCCTAACAGGGGCCCCGAACACTGAAGCTTTCTTT.

This clonotype was counted many times. The chain has TRBV7-2 and TRBJ2-1; TRBD1 is a possible D gene (5 bases). V dropped 0 bases and J dropped 9 bases, with 12 bases sitting between them. From germline, CDR1 is SGHTA and CDR2 FQGNSA. This CDR3 spans 14 amino acids. The CDR3 coding sequence is TGTGCCAGCAGCTTAGCCGCAGGGTGGCGTGAGCAGTTCTTC. Translated: CASSLAAGWREQFF.

In its sample, this clonotype was seen many times. The chain recombines TRBV11-2 with TRBJ2-3; D remains ambiguous. This CDR3 comprises 15 residues. Trimming left V 8 bases short and J 2 bases short, with 17 bases between. Germline-derived CDR1 and CDR2 are SGHAT and FQNNGV. DNA of the CDR3: TGTGCCAGCCGTAAACATGCCCTTACCACAGATACGCAGTATTTT. Its protein is CASRKHALTTDTQYF.

This clonotype came up many times. This sequence joins TRBV27 and TRBJ1-2; the D gene is possibly TRBD1 (5 bases). V was clipped by 0 bases and J by 2 bases, with 13 bases between them. There are 16 residues in the CDR3. The germline gives CDR1 MNHEY, CDR2 SMNVEV (reference sequence). The CDR3 bases are TGTGCCAGCAGTTTATCGTGGGACCCTGCGAACTATGGCTACACCTTC. It translates to CASSLSWDPANYGYTF.

This clonotype occurred many times. The chain recombines TRBV19 with TRBJ1-1, with D tentatively TRBD1 (6 bases). CDR1 is LNHDA and CDR2 is SQIVND in the germline V gene (reference sequence). This CDR3 has 15 amino acids. Trimming cost V 5 bases and J 3 bases, with 16 bases left between them. CDR3 amino acids: CASSPDRGRHTEAFF. The CDR3 DNA reads TGTGCCAGTAGTCCGGACAGAGGGCGACACACTGAAGCTTTCTTT. The full variable domain, completed using reference TRBV19 and TRBJ1-1, is DGGITQSPKYLFRKEGQNVTLSCEQNLNHDAMYWYRQDPGQGLRLIYYSQIVNDFQKGDIAEGYSVSREKKESFPLTVTSAQKNPTAFYLCASSPDRGRHTEAFFGQGTRLTVV.

This clonotype was picked up many times. The rearrangement uses TRBV10-3 and TRBJ1-1; TRBD1 matches at 7 bases. The CDR3 is 16 residues long. Germline trimming cut 0 bases from V and 0 bases from J; bases unmatched to any gene: 4. Germline V gene data show CDR1 as ENHRY and CDR2 as SYGVKD. CDR3 protein: CAISESRTGLNTEAFF. As DNA, the CDR3 is TGTGCCATCAGTGAGTCCCGGACAGGCCTGAACACTGAAGCTTTCTTT.

The table lists this clonotype with many counts. The rearrangement links TRBV7-2 to TRBJ1-5; D unclear. There are 13 residues in the CDR3. Per germline, CDR1 SGHTA and CDR2 FQGNSA. V lost 2 bases to trimming and J lost 5 bases, with 7 bases between them. The CDR3 DNA reads TGTGCCAGCAGCTTATTGGCGGATCAGCCCCAGCATTTT. This encodes CASSLLADQPQHF.

This clonotype was observed many times. The gene calls are TRBV7-2 and TRBJ2-7; D not resolved. The V gene lost 5 bases and the J gene lost 4 bases, with 12 bases spanning the gap. The CDR3 loop spans 13 amino acids. CDR1 SGHTA and CDR2 FQGNSA come from the germline V gene. The CDR3 DNA follows: TGTGCCAGCAGCCCCCGTACTGAGTACGAGCAGTACTTC. As protein: CASSPRTEYEQYF.

A word on this clonotype: The junction does not match germline at one end; this may be a read error. The chain recombines TRBV7-2 with TRBJ2-3; a possible D gene is TRBD2 (6 bases). The CDR3 runs to 14 residues. Germline V gene lookup returns CDR1 SGHTA and CDR2 FQGNSA. The CDR3 bases are TGTGCCTGCAGCTTGGCTAGCGGCACAGATACGCAGTATTTT. It is translated as CACSLASGTDTQYF.

This clonotype was recorded many times. This sequence joins TRBV6-1 and TRBJ2-1; 11 nucleotides line up with TRBD2. Germline CDR1 MNHNS, CDR2 SASEGT. Trimming removed 6 bases from V and 7 bases from J; junction bases left unmatched: 8. CDR3 length: 15 residues. The CDR3 is CASRHSGRGGNEQFF. The CDR3 DNA follows: TGTGCCAGCAGGCATAGCGGGAGGGGAGGAAATGAGCAGTTCTTC.

The chain recombines TRBV7-9 with TRBJ2-3; D gene ambiguous. The CDR3 spans 16 residues. Trimming cost V 2 bases and J 4 bases, with 16 bases left between them. Per the germline V gene, CDR1 is SEHNR and CDR2 is FQNEAQ (reference sequence). CDR3 sequence reads: CASSLFVRDGADTQYF. Here the CDR3 DNA reads TGTGCCAGCAGCTTATTTGTAAGGGATGGGGCAGATACGCAGTATTTT.

This clonotype occurred a few times. This may stem from a read error, because a much larger clone lies one nucleotide away. The chain has TRBV24-1 and TRBJ2-3; D is perhaps TRBD2 (5 bases). The CDR3 sequence is 14 residues long. CDR1 is KGHDR and CDR2 is SFDVKD in the germline V gene. The CDR3 nucleotides read TGTGCCACCAGTGATGCTTCTAGCACAGATGCGCAGTATTTT. It is translated as CATSDASSTDAQYF.

This clonotype has ten or more counts. The J gene is TRBJ2-7, the V gene TRBV6-9; 7 positions match TRBD1. The CDR3 is made up of 15 amino acids. Looked up from germline, CDR1 is MNHGY and CDR2 is SVAAGI. Trimming cost V 8 bases and J 5 bases; bases outside gene matches: 15. CDR3 nucleotide sequence: TGTGCCAGCGGTTTCAGCACGGGACAGATCCACGAGCAGTACTTC. Its translation is CASGFSTGQIHEQYF.

This sequence joins TRBV5-5 and TRBJ2-1; D unclear. The CDR3 covers 13 residues. V was pared by 2 bases and J by 6 bases, with 9 bases between. In germline, CDR1 is SGHKS, CDR2 YYEKEE (reference sequence). The CDR3 loop is CASSFHQPNEQFF. In DNA, the CDR3 is TGTGCCAGCAGCTTTCACCAGCCCAATGAGCAGTTCTTC.